This T cell receptor beta chain was recovered during a study of cytomegalovirus exposure and HLA in healthy donors. This clone was counted a single time. Antigen: not known. V was trimmed by 4 bases and J by 1 base, leaving 15 bases between them. The CDR3 length is 15 residues. Per germline, CDR1 SGDLS and CDR2 YYNGEE. Whole-study findings and limits: Available immune exposure information covered CMV serostatus only.

In the PCR, 60 Vbeta and 13 Jbeta primers were used. Generated by immunoSEQ multiplex PCR, the TCRdb table keeps only in-frame clones and is missing some. The sample shows about 160,000 clones, 70% to 85% of them seen only once. The sequence derives from a male donor in good health and CMV-seronegative. V is TRBV9 and J is TRBJ2-7; TRBD1 is a possible D gene (7 bases). Sequencing was done on a sample of PBMCs. The CDR3 nucleotides read TGTGCCAGCAGCTCTAGGGGGGACAGATCCTACGAGCAGTACTTC. Protein: CASSSRGDRSYEQYF.